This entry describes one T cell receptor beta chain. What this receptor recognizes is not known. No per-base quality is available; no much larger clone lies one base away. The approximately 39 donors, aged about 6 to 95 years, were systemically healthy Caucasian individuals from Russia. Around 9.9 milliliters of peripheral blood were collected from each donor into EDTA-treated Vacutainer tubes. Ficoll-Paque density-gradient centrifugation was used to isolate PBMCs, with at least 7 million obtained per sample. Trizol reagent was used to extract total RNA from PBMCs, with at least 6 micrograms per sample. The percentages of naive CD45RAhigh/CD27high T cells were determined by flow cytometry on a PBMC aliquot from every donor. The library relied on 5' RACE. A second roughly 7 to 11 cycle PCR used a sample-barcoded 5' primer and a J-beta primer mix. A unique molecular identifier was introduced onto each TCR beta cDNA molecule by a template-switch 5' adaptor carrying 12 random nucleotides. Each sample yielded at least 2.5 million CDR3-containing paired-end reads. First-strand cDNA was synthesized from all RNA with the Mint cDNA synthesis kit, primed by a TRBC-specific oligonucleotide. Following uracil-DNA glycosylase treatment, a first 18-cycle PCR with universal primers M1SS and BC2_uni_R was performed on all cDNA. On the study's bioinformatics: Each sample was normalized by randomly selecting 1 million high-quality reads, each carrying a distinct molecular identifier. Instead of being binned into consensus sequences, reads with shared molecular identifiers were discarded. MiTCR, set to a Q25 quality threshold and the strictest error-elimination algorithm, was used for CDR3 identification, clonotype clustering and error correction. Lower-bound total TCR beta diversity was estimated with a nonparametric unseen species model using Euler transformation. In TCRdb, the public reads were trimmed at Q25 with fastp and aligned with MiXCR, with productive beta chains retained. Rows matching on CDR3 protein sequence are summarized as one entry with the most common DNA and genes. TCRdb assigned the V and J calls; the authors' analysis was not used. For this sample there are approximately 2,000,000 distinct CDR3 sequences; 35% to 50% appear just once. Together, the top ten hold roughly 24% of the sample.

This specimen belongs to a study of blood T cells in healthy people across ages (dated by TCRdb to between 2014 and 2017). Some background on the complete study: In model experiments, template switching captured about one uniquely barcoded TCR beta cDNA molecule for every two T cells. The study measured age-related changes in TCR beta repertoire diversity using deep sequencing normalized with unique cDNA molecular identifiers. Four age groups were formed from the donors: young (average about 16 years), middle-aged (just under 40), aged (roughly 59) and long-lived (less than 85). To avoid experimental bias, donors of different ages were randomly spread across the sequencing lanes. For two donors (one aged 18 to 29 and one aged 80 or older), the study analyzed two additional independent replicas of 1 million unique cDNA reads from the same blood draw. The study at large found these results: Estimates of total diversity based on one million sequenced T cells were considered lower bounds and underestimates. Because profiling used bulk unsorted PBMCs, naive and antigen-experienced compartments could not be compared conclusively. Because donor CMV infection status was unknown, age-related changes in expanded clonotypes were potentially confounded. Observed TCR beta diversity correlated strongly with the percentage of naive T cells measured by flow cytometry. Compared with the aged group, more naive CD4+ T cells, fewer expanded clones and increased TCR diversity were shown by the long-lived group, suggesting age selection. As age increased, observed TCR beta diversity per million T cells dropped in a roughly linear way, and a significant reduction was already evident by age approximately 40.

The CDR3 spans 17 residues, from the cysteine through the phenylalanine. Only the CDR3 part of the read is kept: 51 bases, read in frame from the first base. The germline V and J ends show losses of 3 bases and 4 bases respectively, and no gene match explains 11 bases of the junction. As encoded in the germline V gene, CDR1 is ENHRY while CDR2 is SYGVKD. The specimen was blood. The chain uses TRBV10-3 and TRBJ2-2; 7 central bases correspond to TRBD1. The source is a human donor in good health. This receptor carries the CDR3 CAISDPDRVGITGELFF. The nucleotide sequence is TGTGCCATCAGTGATCCCGACAGGGTCGGCATCACCGGGGAGCTGTTTTTT.